The source of this TCR beta chain is a study of T cells in narcolepsy. Study-level points and caveats: Autoreactive clonotypes reportedly recurred in blood of same and different patients, not controls.

This clone was observed a handful of times. The antigen is unknown. Sequencing was performed with immunoSEQ multiplex PCR; in TCRdb, only in-frame clones are kept and a portion is missing. The sample gives 25,000 to 35,000 clones, more than 75% of which show up once; 0.9% to 1.2% is in the top ten. CDR3 length equals 15 residues. V shed 4 bases and J shed 4 bases, with 14 bases lying between them. The V gene's germline CDR1 is SNHLY and CDR2 FYNNEI. The rearrangement links TRBV2 to TRBJ2-1; D may be TRBD1 or TRBD2 (6 bases each). The sequenced sample was CD45RA- memory CD4+ T cells from PBMCs. The clonotype was recovered from a human donor with narcolepsy. CDR3 nucleotide sequence: TGTGCCAGCAGTGGTGGGGGGCTGAAGTACAATGAGCAGTTCTTC. It yields the protein CASSGGGLKYNEQFF.